The 7 T cell receptor beta chains reported below all come from one sample, sequenced in a study of circulating and synovial CD4+ cells in juvenile arthritis. Here immunoSEQ multiplex PCR was the method, and the copy in TCRdb shows in-frame clones only, minus some. This table holds some 1,800 clones, 90% to 97% found once. The sequenced sample consisted of CD4+ T cells from synovial fluid. The origin of the receptors is a human donor with juvenile idiopathic arthritis.

This rearrangement joins TRBV29-1 to TRBJ2-1, with D possibly matching TRBD2 (5 bases). V gave up 6 bases and J gave up 0 bases, with 12 bases separating them. Germline V gene lookup returns CDR1 SQVTM and CDR2 ANQGSEA. CDR3 length: 14 residues. The CDR3, as DNA: TGCAGCGTGCGTACTAGGAGCTCCTACAATGAGCAGTTCTTC. Its translation is CSVRTRSSYNEQFF.

This clone was seen just once. This chain links TRBV6-5 with TRBJ2-2; D may be TRBD1 (5 bases). Per germline, CDR1 MNHEY and CDR2 SVGAGI. V shed 0 bases and J shed 1 base, with 9 bases lying between them. This CDR3 is 16 amino acids long. The DNA for the CDR3 is TGTGCCAGCAGTTACTCGGGAAGGGGGAACACCGGGGAGCTGTTTTTT. It translates to CASSYSGRGNTGELFF.

This chain links TRBV5-6 with TRBJ2-2, with D unresolved. Trimming removed 2 bases from V and 6 bases from J, with 8 bases in between. Germline CDR1 SGHDT, CDR2 YYEEEE. This CDR3 region has 13 residues. CDR3 bases: TGTGCCAGCAGCTTCAGACTCGCCGGGGAGCTGTTTTTT. It yields the protein CASSFRLAGELFF. Using reference TRBV5-6 and TRBJ2-2 for the parts outside the CDR3, the full variable domain is DAGVTQSPTHLIKTRGQQVTLRCSPKSGHDTVSWYQQALGQGPQFIFQYYEEEERQRGNFPDRFSGHQFPNYSSELNVNALLLGDSALYLCASSFRLAGELFFGEGSRLTVL.

The genes are TRBV7-3 and TRBJ1-2; D ambiguous. The germline CDR1 and CDR2 sequences are SGHTA and FQGTGA. V shed 5 bases and J shed 6 bases, with 13 bases lying between them. There are 13 residues in the CDR3. For the CDR3, the DNA is TGTGCCAGCAGCCCCCAGCCAGGTCATGGCTACACCTTC. Protein product: CASSPQPGHGYTF.

The chain is built from TRBV7-3 and TRBJ2-3; 10 bases are a match to TRBD2. The CDR3 runs 16 residues. Losses at the gene ends were 4 bases for V and 0 bases for J; bases not matched to a gene: 4. Germline loops: CDR1 SGHTA, CDR2 FQGTGA. CDR3 DNA: TGTGCCAGCAGCTCCGGGACTAGCGTTAGCACAGATACGCAGTATTTT. Translating it yields CASSSGTSVSTDTQYF.

The V gene is TRBV30, the J gene TRBJ2-6, with 9 bases aligning to TRBD2. The CDR3 is 17 amino acids. From germline, CDR1 is GTSNPN and CDR2 SVGIG (reference sequence). After removal of 1 base from V and 2 bases from J, the junction contained 6 bases not matched to a gene. The CDR3 sequence: CAWSGWAGGPGANVLTF. DNA of the CDR3: TGTGCCTGGAGTGGGTGGGCGGGAGGGCCTGGGGCCAACGTCCTGACTTTC.

V is TRBV5-1 and J is TRBJ2-5, with a weak D call TRBD2 (6 bases). Germline V lookup: CDR1 SGHRS, CDR2 YFSETQ. V gave up 4 bases and J gave up 5 bases, with 12 bases separating them. The CDR3 is 13 residues long. CDR3 DNA: TGCGCCAGCAGCCCCGGCGGGATGGAGACCCAGTACTTC. Translating it yields CASSPGGMETQYF.